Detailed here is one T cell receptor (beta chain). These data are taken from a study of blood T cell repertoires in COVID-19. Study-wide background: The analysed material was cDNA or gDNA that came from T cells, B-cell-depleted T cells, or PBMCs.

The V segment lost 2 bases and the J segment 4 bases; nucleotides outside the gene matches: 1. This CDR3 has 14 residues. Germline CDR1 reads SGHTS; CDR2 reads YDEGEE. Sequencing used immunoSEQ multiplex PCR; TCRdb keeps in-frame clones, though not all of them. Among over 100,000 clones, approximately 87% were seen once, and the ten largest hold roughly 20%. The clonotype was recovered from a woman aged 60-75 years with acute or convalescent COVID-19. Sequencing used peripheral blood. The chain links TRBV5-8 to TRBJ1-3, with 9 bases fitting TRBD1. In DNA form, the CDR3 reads TGTGCCAGCAGCTTTGGGACAGGGGGAAACACCATATATTTT. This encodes CASSFGTGGNTIYF. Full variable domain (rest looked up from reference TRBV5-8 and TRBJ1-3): EAGVTQSPTHLIKTRGQQATLRCSPISGHTSVYWYQQALGLGLQFLLWYDEGEERNRGNFPPRFSGRQFPNYSSELNVNALELEDSALYLCASSFGTGGNTIYFGEGSWLTVV.